This T cell receptor (beta chain) was found in a study of Ad26.COV2.S vaccination and SARS-CoV-2 variants. Treatment denoted: about 20 received Ad26.COV2.S at low or high dose, single or two shots; roughly five received placebo; per-sample allocation not given. Day 63 after the first vaccine or placebo injection was the time point for sampling. V was shortened by 4 bases and J by 5 bases, with 15 bases between the two germline ends. The germline V gene encodes CDR1 LGHNA and CDR2 YSLEER. This CDR3 has 14 residues. Some clones are missing from TCRdb's copy, which holds only in-frame ones; the method was immunoSEQ multiplex PCR. The table includes roughly 350,000 clones, roughly 87% detected once.

Source: peripheral blood, taken in a trial of Ad26.COV2.S vaccine versus placebo. The chain links TRBV4-3 to TRBJ2-7; a weak D match, TRBD1 (7 bases). This TCR was recovered from a person aged 18-60 years who received the Ad26.COV2.S COVID-19 vaccine or a placebo. This CDR3 is CASSPLTGRHEQYF. The DNA of the CDR3 is TGCGCCAGCAGCCCTTTGACAGGGAGGCACGAGCAGTACTTC.